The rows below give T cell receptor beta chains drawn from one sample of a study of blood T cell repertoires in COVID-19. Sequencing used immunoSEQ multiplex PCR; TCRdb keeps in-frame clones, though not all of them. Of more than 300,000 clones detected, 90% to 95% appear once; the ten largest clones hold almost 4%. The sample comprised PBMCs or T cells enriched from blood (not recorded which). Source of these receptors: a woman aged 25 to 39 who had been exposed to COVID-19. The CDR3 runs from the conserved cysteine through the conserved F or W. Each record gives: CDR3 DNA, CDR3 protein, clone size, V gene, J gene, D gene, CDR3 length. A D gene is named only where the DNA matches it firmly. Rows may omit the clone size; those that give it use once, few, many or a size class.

CDR3nt: TGCGCCAGCAAACAGGGAGATTCACCCCTCCACTTT
CDR3aa: CASKQGDSPLHF
abundance: .
v_gene: TRBV5-1
j_gene: TRBJ1-6
d_gene: .
len: 12

CDR3nt: TGTGCCAGCAGTAACTCCGGGACAGGGGGCATGGAGACCCAGTACTTC
CDR3aa: CASSNSGTGGMETQYF
abundance: .
v_gene: TRBV27
j_gene: TRBJ2-5
d_gene: TRBD1
len: 16

CDR3nt: TGTGCCAGTTACAGGGAGTCGAACACTGAAGCTTTCTTT
CDR3aa: CASYRESNTEAFF
abundance: few
v_gene: TRBV10-3
j_gene: TRBJ1-1
d_gene: .
len: 13

CDR3nt: TGTGCCAGCAGCGTAGAACCAGGGGACTACGAGCAGTACTTC
CDR3aa: CASSVEPGDYEQYF
abundance: .
v_gene: TRBV9
j_gene: TRBJ2-7
d_gene: .
len: 14

CDR3nt: TGCGCCAGCTCTGACAGGACAGGGGACAAGTACACCTTC
CDR3aa: CASSDRTGDKYTF
abundance: .
v_gene: TRBV5-1
j_gene: TRBJ1-2
d_gene: TRBD1
len: 13

CDR3nt: TGTGCCAGCAGTTTAAGGGGTCTCGGCACTGAAGCTTTCTTT
CDR3aa: CASSLRGLGTEAFF
abundance: .
v_gene: TRBV27
j_gene: TRBJ1-1
d_gene: .
len: 14

CDR3nt: TGTGCCAGCTCACCGCCGGGACAGGGCGGCAATCAGCCCCAGCATTTT
CDR3aa: CASSPPGQGGNQPQHF
abundance: once
v_gene: TRBV18
j_gene: TRBJ1-5
d_gene: TRBD1
len: 16

CDR3nt: TGTGCCAGCAGTTACCGGTCAATGAACACTGAAGCTTTCTTT
CDR3aa: CASSYRSMNTEAFF
abundance: .
v_gene: TRBV6-2/TRBV6-3
j_gene: TRBJ1-1
d_gene: .
len: 14

CDR3nt: TGTGCCAGCAGCCAGGGGGCGGCGAACTATGGCTACACCTTC
CDR3aa: CASSQGAANYGYTF
abundance: .
v_gene: TRBV14
j_gene: TRBJ1-2
d_gene: .
len: 14

CDR3nt: TGCGCCAGCAGCATGAGTAGCTATGGCTACACCTTC
CDR3aa: CASSMSSYGYTF
abundance: .
v_gene: TRBV5-1
j_gene: TRBJ1-2
d_gene: .
len: 12

CDR3nt: TGTGCCGTATGGATGACAGGGCATAATTCACCCCTCCACTTT
CDR3aa: CAVWMTGHNSPLHF
abundance: .
v_gene: TRBV5-4
j_gene: TRBJ1-6
d_gene: TRBD1
len: 14

CDR3nt: TGTGCCAGCAACCACTGGGGGACAGGGACTGAAGCTTTCTTT
CDR3aa: CASNHWGTGTEAFF
abundance: .
v_gene: TRBV9
j_gene: TRBJ1-1
d_gene: TRBD1
len: 14

CDR3nt: TGTGCCAGCAGGGGAGCGGCCAATCAGCCCCAGCATTTT
CDR3aa: CASRGAANQPQHF
abundance: .
v_gene: TRBV6-5
j_gene: TRBJ1-5
d_gene: .
len: 13

CDR3nt: TGTGCCAGCAGCCAAGCTCTAGTGGGACAGGGCCCTCACGGGGCGCAAGTTTTT
CDR3aa: CASSQALVGQGPHGAQVF
abundance: once
v_gene: TRBV3-1/TRBV3-2
j_gene: TRBJ2-3
d_gene: TRBD1
len: 18

CDR3nt: TGTGCCAGCTCACCAGTGTCAGAGGGTGGCTACACCTTC
CDR3aa: CASSPVSEGGYTF
abundance: .
v_gene: TRBV18
j_gene: TRBJ1-2
d_gene: .
len: 13

CDR3nt: TGTGCCATCACTCTGGGAGGGGCGAATTCACCCCTCCACTTT
CDR3aa: CAITLGGANSPLHF
abundance: .
v_gene: TRBV10-3
j_gene: TRBJ1-6
d_gene: .
len: 14

CDR3nt: TGTGCCAGCAGTCCCGAACAGGTTCGTTTTGGAGGCTACACCTTC
CDR3aa: CASSPEQVRFGGYTF
abundance: .
v_gene: TRBV27
j_gene: TRBJ1-2
d_gene: .
len: 15

CDR3nt: TGCGCCAGCAGCCAAATTGAGAGACAGTTAGGTGGCTACACCTTC
CDR3aa: CASSQIERQLGGYTF
abundance: .
v_gene: TRBV4-3
j_gene: TRBJ1-2
d_gene: .
len: 15

CDR3nt: TGCGCCAGCAGCTTGGGAGACGAGCAGTACTTC
CDR3aa: CASSLGDEQYF
abundance: .
v_gene: TRBV5-1
j_gene: TRBJ2-7
d_gene: .
len: 11

CDR3nt: TGCGCCAGCAGCACCAATAGCGGGGGGACAATTCAGTACTTC
CDR3aa: CASSTNSGGTIQYF
abundance: .
v_gene: TRBV5-1
j_gene: TRBJ2-4
d_gene: TRBD2
len: 14

CDR3nt: TGTGCCAGCAAGCAGGGCGCTTGGGCAGGGGAGACCCAGTACTTC
CDR3aa: CASKQGAWAGETQYF
abundance: .
v_gene: TRBV7-2
j_gene: TRBJ2-5
d_gene: .
len: 15

CDR3nt: TGCGCCAGCAGCAAAGGGGACTTAAGGAACTCCTACGAGCAGTACTTC
CDR3aa: CASSKGDLRNSYEQYF
abundance: .
v_gene: TRBV5-1
j_gene: TRBJ2-7
d_gene: .
len: 16

CDR3nt: TGCGCCAGCAGCTTGGCAGGCTTAACCGAGCAGTACTTC
CDR3aa: CASSLAGLTEQYF
abundance: .
v_gene: TRBV5-1
j_gene: TRBJ2-7
d_gene: .
len: 13

CDR3nt: TGTGCCAGCAGCCCGGGACAGGCCAACGAGCAGTACTTC
CDR3aa: CASSPGQANEQYF
abundance: .
v_gene: TRBV6-2/TRBV6-3
j_gene: TRBJ2-7
d_gene: TRBD1
len: 13

CDR3nt: TGTGCCAGCAGCACCCGACAGGACACTGAAGCTTTCTTT
CDR3aa: CASSTRQDTEAFF
abundance: .
v_gene: TRBV3-1/TRBV3-2
j_gene: TRBJ1-1
d_gene: .
len: 13

CDR3nt: TGTGCCAGCAGTTTATCCCGCCCGGACAGGGGGGAGACCCAGTACTTC
CDR3aa: CASSLSRPDRGETQYF
abundance: .
v_gene: TRBV27
j_gene: TRBJ2-5
d_gene: TRBD1
len: 16

CDR3nt: TGTGCCAGCTCCACTGGGACAGGGGTATTGGGAGAGCAGTACTTC
CDR3aa: CASSTGTGVLGEQYF
abundance: .
v_gene: TRBV18
j_gene: TRBJ2-7
d_gene: TRBD1
len: 15

CDR3nt: TGTGCCTGGAGGCCAATTTGGACAGGGATATCCTATAATTCACCCCTCCACTTT
CDR3aa: CAWRPIWTGISYNSPLHF
abundance: .
v_gene: TRBV30
j_gene: TRBJ1-6
d_gene: TRBD1
len: 18

CDR3nt: TGCAGCGCACATTCCGGGACTAGAATCCCCCCAGATACGCAGTATTTT
CDR3aa: CSAHSGTRIPPDTQYF
abundance: .
v_gene: TRBV29-1
j_gene: TRBJ2-3
d_gene: TRBD2
len: 16

CDR3nt: TGTGCCAGCAGTCCAAATCACAGGGGGCTACGGAATGAGCAGTTCTTC
CDR3aa: CASSPNHRGLRNEQFF
abundance: .
v_gene: TRBV6-2/TRBV6-3
j_gene: TRBJ2-1
d_gene: TRBD1
len: 16

CDR3nt: TGTGCCAGTAGTCGTCTCGGGCGTGGGGCCGAGCAGTACTTC
CDR3aa: CASSRLGRGAEQYF
abundance: once
v_gene: TRBV19
j_gene: TRBJ2-7
d_gene: .
len: 14

CDR3nt: TGTGCCAGCAGCCGACGACAGGGGGCCAACGAGCAGTACTTC
CDR3aa: CASSRRQGANEQYF
abundance: .
v_gene: TRBV6-5
j_gene: TRBJ2-7
d_gene: TRBD1
len: 14

CDR3nt: TGCGCCAGCAGCCAAGTCTCACGGTCGAACACTGAAGCTTTCTTT
CDR3aa: CASSQVSRSNTEAFF
abundance: once
v_gene: TRBV4-1
j_gene: TRBJ1-1
d_gene: .
len: 15

CDR3nt: TGTGCCAGAAGCCCCCTCGGGGACAGGGGTGCTTTCTTT
CDR3aa: CARSPLGDRGAFF
abundance: .
v_gene: TRBV5-3
j_gene: TRBJ1-1
d_gene: TRBD1
len: 13

CDR3nt: TGTGCCAGCAGTTTTTCCAGTAACTATGGCTACACCTTC
CDR3aa: CASSFSSNYGYTF
abundance: .
v_gene: TRBV12-3/TRBV12-4
j_gene: TRBJ1-2
d_gene: .
len: 13

CDR3nt: TGCGCCAGCAGCTTTGGGCAGGGGGGTGAAAAACTGTTTTTT
CDR3aa: CASSFGQGGEKLFF
abundance: .
v_gene: TRBV5-1
j_gene: TRBJ1-4
d_gene: TRBD1
len: 14

CDR3nt: TGTGCCAGCAGTTACTCAACAGGGTTTTCACCCCTCCACTTT
CDR3aa: CASSYSTGFSPLHF
abundance: .
v_gene: TRBV6-5
j_gene: TRBJ1-6
d_gene: .
len: 14

CDR3nt: TGTGCCAGCAGTGACCCCCTCGAGCAGGGGGACGGAGTCCCTGGAAACACCATATATTTT
CDR3aa: CASSDPLEQGDGVPGNTIYF
abundance: .
v_gene: TRBV6-4
j_gene: TRBJ1-3
d_gene: TRBD1
len: 20

CDR3nt: TGTGCCAGCAGGTACGACAGAAACTACGAGCAGTACTTC
CDR3aa: CASRYDRNYEQYF
abundance: .
v_gene: TRBV6-5
j_gene: TRBJ2-7
d_gene: .
len: 13

CDR3nt: TGCGCCAGCAGCTTGGGCGGGACTAGCTTCGATGAGCAGTTCTTC
CDR3aa: CASSLGGTSFDEQFF
abundance: .
v_gene: TRBV5-1
j_gene: TRBJ2-1
d_gene: TRBD2
len: 15

CDR3nt: TGTGCCAGTAGTATAGGAAGCGGGAGTTATTACGAGCAGTACTTC
CDR3aa: CASSIGSGSYYEQYF
abundance: .
v_gene: TRBV19
j_gene: TRBJ2-7
d_gene: TRBD2
len: 15

CDR3nt: TGTGCCAGCAGTTTGTCTCTCGGCGGAGACAGCTATTTCTACGAGCAGTACTTC
CDR3aa: CASSLSLGGDSYFYEQYF
abundance: .
v_gene: TRBV6-2/TRBV6-3
j_gene: TRBJ2-7
d_gene: .
len: 18

CDR3nt: TGCAGCGTTGATACAGGCTATGGCTACACCTTC
CDR3aa: CSVDTGYGYTF
abundance: .
v_gene: TRBV29-1
j_gene: TRBJ1-2
d_gene: .
len: 11

CDR3nt: TGTGCCAGCAGTTTCCCGGGGGGGTTTCACACTGAAGCTTTCTTT
CDR3aa: CASSFPGGFHTEAFF
abundance: .
v_gene: TRBV28
j_gene: TRBJ1-1
d_gene: .
len: 15

CDR3nt: TGTGCCAGCAGTAGACAGGCTCTCCAAGAGACCCAGTACTTC
CDR3aa: CASSRQALQETQYF
abundance: .
v_gene: TRBV27
j_gene: TRBJ2-5
d_gene: .
len: 14

CDR3nt: TGTGCCAGTAGTATGAGGGACAGCTATGGCTACACCTTC
CDR3aa: CASSMRDSYGYTF
abundance: .
v_gene: TRBV19
j_gene: TRBJ1-2
d_gene: TRBD1
len: 13

CDR3nt: TGTGCCAGCAGCACCCGAAACAGGGGGCTAGATGGAAACACCATATATTTT
CDR3aa: CASSTRNRGLDGNTIYF
abundance: .
v_gene: TRBV3-1/TRBV3-2
j_gene: TRBJ1-3
d_gene: TRBD1
len: 17

CDR3nt: TGTGCCACAACACGGGGTCCTGTAGATGAAAAACTGTTTTTT
CDR3aa: CATTRGPVDEKLFF
abundance: .
v_gene: TRBV2
j_gene: TRBJ1-4
d_gene: .
len: 14

CDR3nt: TGTGCCAGCAGTTTAGGAGTTGGCAGGGGTGGCAATCAGCCCCAGCATTTT
CDR3aa: CASSLGVGRGGNQPQHF
abundance: .
v_gene: TRBV27
j_gene: TRBJ1-5
d_gene: .
len: 17

CDR3nt: TGTGCCAGCAGTTACTCTGGCAGATTCTCTGGAAACACCATATATTTT
CDR3aa: CASSYSGRFSGNTIYF
abundance: .
v_gene: TRBV6-5
j_gene: TRBJ1-3
d_gene: .
len: 16

CDR3nt: TGTGCCAGCAGCAAAGGCGACACCATATATTTT
CDR3aa: CASSKGDTIYF
abundance: .
v_gene: TRBV21-1
j_gene: TRBJ1-3
d_gene: .
len: 11

CDR3nt: TGTGCCAGCAGCTTAGGGGGACAGGGTCAAGCTTTCTTT
CDR3aa: CASSLGGQGQAFF
abundance: .
v_gene: TRBV11-2
j_gene: TRBJ1-1
d_gene: TRBD1
len: 13

CDR3nt: TGCGCCAGCAGCTTGGGTTCAGGGCCCACAGATACGCAGTATTTT
CDR3aa: CASSLGSGPTDTQYF
abundance: once
v_gene: TRBV5-1
j_gene: TRBJ2-3
d_gene: .
len: 15

CDR3nt: TGCGCCAGCAGTCAATCTCAATCGGACAGGGGCAAAAACATTCAGTACTTC
CDR3aa: CASSQSQSDRGKNIQYF
abundance: .
v_gene: TRBV23-1
j_gene: TRBJ2-4
d_gene: TRBD1
len: 17

CDR3nt: TGTGCCAGCTCGGAGGGGGCGGATGGCTACACCTTC
CDR3aa: CASSEGADGYTF
abundance: .
v_gene: TRBV12-3/TRBV12-4
j_gene: TRBJ1-2
d_gene: TRBD1
len: 12

CDR3nt: TGTGCCAGCAGCCCCTCGGCAGGGCGACAAAACATTCAGTACTTC
CDR3aa: CASSPSAGRQNIQYF
abundance: few
v_gene: TRBV7-2
j_gene: TRBJ2-4
d_gene: .
len: 15

CDR3nt: TGCGCCAGCAGCCAAGCGAGCTCCTACAATGAGCAGTTCTTC
CDR3aa: CASSQASSYNEQFF
abundance: .
v_gene: TRBV4-1
j_gene: TRBJ2-1
d_gene: .
len: 14

CDR3nt: TGTGCCAGCAGCTTAGTTCCGAGGTCCGGAAACACCATATATTTT
CDR3aa: CASSLVPRSGNTIYF
abundance: .
v_gene: TRBV7-9
j_gene: TRBJ1-3
d_gene: .
len: 15